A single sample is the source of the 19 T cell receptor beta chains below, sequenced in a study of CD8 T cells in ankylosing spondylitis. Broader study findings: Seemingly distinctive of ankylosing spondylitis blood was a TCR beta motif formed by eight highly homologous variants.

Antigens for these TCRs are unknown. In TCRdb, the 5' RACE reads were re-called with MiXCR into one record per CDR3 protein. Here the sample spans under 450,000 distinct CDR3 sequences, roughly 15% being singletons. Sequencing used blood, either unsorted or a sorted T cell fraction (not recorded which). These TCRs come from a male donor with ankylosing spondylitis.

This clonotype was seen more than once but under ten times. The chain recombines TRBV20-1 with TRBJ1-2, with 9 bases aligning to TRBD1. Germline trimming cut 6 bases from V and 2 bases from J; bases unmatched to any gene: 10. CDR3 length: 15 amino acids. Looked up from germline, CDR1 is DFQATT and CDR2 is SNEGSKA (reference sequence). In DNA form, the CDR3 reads TGCAGTGCGCCTCGACCGGGACAGGGAAACTATGGCTACACCTTC. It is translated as CSAPRPGQGNYGYTF.

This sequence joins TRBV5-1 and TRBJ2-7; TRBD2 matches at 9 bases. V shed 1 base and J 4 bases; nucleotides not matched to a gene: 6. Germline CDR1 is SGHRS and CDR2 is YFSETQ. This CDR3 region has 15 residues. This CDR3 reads CASSLLVAGVYEQYF. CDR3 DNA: TGCGCCAGCAGCTTGCTGGTAGCGGGAGTGTACGAGCAGTACTTC.

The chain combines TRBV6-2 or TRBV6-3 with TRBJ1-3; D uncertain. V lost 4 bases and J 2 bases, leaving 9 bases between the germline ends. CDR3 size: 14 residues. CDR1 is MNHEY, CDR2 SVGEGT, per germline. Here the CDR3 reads CASSSPRTGNTIYF. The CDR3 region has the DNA TGTGCCAGCAGTTCCCCCAGGACTGGAAACACCATATATTTT.

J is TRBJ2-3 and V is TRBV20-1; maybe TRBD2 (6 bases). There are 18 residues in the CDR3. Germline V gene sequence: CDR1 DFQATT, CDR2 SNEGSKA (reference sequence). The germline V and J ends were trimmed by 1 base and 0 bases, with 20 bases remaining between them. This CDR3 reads CSARAISGGPPSTDTQYF. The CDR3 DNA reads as TGCAGTGCTAGAGCGATTAGCGGAGGCCCCCCTAGCACAGATACGCAGTATTTT.

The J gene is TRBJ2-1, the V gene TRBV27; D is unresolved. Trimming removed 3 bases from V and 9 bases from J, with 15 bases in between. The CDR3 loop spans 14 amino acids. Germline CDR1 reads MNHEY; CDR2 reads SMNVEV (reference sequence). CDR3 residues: CASSFFHRTAEQFF. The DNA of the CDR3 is TGTGCCAGCAGTTTTTTTCACCGGACGGCTGAGCAGTTCTTC.

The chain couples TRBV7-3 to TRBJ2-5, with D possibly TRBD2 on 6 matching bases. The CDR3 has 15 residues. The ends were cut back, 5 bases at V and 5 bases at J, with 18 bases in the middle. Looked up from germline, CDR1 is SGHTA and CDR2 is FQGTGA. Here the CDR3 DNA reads TGTGCCAGCAGCCCCCGGGACTCCACGAAGGAGACCCAGTACTTC. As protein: CASSPRDSTKETQYF.

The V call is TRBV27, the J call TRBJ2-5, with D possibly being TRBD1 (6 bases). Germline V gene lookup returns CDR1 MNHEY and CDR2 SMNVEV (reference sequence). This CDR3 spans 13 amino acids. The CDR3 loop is CASEDRHQETQYF. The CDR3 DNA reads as TGTGCAAGCGAGGACAGACACCAAGAGACCCAGTACTTC.

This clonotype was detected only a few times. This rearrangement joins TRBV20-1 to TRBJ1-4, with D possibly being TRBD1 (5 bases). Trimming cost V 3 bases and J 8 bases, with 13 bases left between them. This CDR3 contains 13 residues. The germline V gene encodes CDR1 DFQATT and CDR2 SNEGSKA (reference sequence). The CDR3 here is CSARDTQGEKLFF. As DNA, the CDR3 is TGCAGTGCTAGGGACACCCAGGGAGAAAAACTGTTTTTT.

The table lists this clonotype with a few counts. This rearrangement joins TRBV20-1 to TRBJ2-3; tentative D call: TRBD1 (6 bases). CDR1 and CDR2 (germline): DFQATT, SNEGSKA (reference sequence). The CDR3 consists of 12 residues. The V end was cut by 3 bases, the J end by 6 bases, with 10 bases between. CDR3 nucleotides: TGCAGTGCTAGGCGAGGGGGTGATACGCAGTATTTT. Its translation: CSARRGGDTQYF.

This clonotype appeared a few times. The CDR3 protein is CSAAYSAQGDGYTF. In DNA, the CDR3 is TGCAGTGCCGCCTACAGCGCCCAGGGGGATGGCTACACCTTC. The gene calls are TRBV20-1 and TRBJ1-2; TRBD1 agrees at 7 bases. Germline V gene lookup returns CDR1 DFQATT and CDR2 SNEGSKA (reference sequence). V lost 6 bases and J lost 6; bases outside the gene matches: 13. The CDR3 sequence is 14 residues long.

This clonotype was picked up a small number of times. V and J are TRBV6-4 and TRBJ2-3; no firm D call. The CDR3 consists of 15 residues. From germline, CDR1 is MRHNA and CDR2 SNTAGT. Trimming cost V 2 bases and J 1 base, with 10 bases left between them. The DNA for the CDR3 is TGTGCCAGCAGTGACCTGGACGGTGGCACAGATACGCAGTATTTT. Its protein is CASSDLDGGTDTQYF.

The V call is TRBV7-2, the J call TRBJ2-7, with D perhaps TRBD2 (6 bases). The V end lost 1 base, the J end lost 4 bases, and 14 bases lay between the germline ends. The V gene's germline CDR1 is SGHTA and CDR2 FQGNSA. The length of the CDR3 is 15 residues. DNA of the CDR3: TGTGCCAGCAGCTTAGTGTCGGGAGTTGGGTACGAGCAGTACTTC. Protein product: CASSLVSGVGYEQYF.

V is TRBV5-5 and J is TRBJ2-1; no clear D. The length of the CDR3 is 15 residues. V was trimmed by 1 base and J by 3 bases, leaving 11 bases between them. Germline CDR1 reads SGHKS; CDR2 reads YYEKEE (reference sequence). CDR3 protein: CASSLLAANYNEQFF. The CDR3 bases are TGTGCCAGCAGCTTGCTCGCGGCCAACTACAATGAGCAGTTCTTC. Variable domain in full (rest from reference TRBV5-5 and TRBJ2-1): DAGVTQSPTHLIKTRGQQVTLRCSPISGHKSVSWYQQVLGQGPQFIFQYYEKEERGRGNFPDRFSARQFPNYSSELNVNALLLGDSALYLCASSLLAANYNEQFFGPGTRLTVL.

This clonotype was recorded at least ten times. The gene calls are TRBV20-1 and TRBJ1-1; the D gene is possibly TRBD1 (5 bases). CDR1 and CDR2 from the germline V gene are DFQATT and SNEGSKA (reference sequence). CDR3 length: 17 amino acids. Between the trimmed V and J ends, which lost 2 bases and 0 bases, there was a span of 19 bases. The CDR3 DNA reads TGCAGTGCTAGATCAGGGTTGGCAGGGACCATGAACACTGAAGCTTTCTTT. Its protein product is CSARSGLAGTMNTEAFF.

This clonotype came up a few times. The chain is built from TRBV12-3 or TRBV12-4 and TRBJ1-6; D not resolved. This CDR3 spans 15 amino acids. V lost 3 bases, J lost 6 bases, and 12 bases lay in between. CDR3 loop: CASSFGVQSNSPLHF. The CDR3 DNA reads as TGTGCCAGCAGTTTCGGGGTTCAGAGTAATTCACCCCTCCACTTT.

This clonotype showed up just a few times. The CDR3 DNA is TGCGCCAGCAGCCAAGATTCGGTCCGTAGCAATCAGCCCCAGCATTTT. It translates to CASSQDSVRSNQPQHF. The chain couples TRBV4-1 to TRBJ1-5; no clear D gene. The V end lost 0 bases, the J end lost 0 bases, and 9 bases lay between the germline ends. In germline, CDR1 is MGHRA, CDR2 YSYEKL. CDR3 length: 16 residues.

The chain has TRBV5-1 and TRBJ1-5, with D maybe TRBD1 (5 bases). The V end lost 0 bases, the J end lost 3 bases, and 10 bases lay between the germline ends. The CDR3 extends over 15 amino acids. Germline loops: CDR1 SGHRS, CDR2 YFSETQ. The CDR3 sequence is CASSLGDSHNQPQHF. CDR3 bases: TGCGCCAGCAGCTTGGGAGACAGTCACAATCAGCCCCAGCATTTT.

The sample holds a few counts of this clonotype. The CDR3 sequence is CASSLSSPGEQYF. CDR3 coding DNA: TGTGCCAGCAGTTTATCTTCCCCGGGGGAGCAGTACTTC. The chain employs TRBV27 and TRBJ2-7; D is perhaps TRBD2 (5 bases). The CDR3 length is 13 residues. The V end was cut by 0 bases, the J end by 7 bases, with 10 bases between. Per the germline V gene, CDR1 is MNHEY and CDR2 is SMNVEV (reference sequence).

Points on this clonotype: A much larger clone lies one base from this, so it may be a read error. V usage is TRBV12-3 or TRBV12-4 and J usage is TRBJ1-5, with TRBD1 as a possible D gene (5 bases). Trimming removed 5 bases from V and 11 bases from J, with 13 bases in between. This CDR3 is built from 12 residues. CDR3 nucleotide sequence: TGTGCCAGCAGTCACGACGGAGGGGCCCAGCATTTT. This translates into CASSHDGGAQHF.